Listed below are T cell receptor beta chains from one sample, sequenced in a study of molecular identifiers for immune sequencing clone quantification. One entry per CDR3 protein, called by TCRdb with MiXCR from the PCR reads. The data contain some 590,000 distinct CDR3 sequences, about 25% of them seen just once; the ten biggest clones take up 0.7% to 0.95%. Sample: naive CD8+ T cells from blood, with Jurkat cell RNA spiked in. The source of these receptors is a human donor in good health. Some libraries in this study had Jurkat cell RNA spiked in. Each CDR3 is given with its conserved first and last residue. A D gene is named only where the DNA matches it firmly. Rows may omit the clone size; those that give it use once, few, many or a size class.

CDR3 DNA: TGTGCCAGCAGCTTAGGGACAGGGAAGAGGTACGATGGCTACACCTTC
CDR3 protein: CASSLGTGKRYDGYTF
V gene: TRBV11-2
CDR3 length: 16
D gene: TRBD1
clone size: few
J gene: TRBJ1-2

CDR3 DNA: TGTGCCAGCAGTTTTGGGACTGCTTTATCCTACGAGCAGTACTTC
CDR3 protein: CASSFGTALSYEQYF
V gene: TRBV28
CDR3 length: 15
D gene: NA
clone size: many
J gene: TRBJ2-7

CDR3 DNA: TGTGCCATCAGCGGGGGCAGCTCCTACAATGAGCAGTTCTTC
CDR3 protein: CAISGGSSYNEQFF
V gene: TRBV10-3
CDR3 length: 14
D gene: NA
clone size: NA
J gene: TRBJ2-1

CDR3 DNA: TGTGCCAGCAGCCAACACCCGGGACAGGACGCCGAAAACATTCAGTACTTC
CDR3 protein: CASSQHPGQDAENIQYF
V gene: TRBV3-1
CDR3 length: 17
D gene: TRBD1
clone size: NA
J gene: TRBJ2-4

CDR3 DNA: TGTGCCAGCAGTTTTCGCAAGAACACTGAAGCTTTCTTT
CDR3 protein: CASSFRKNTEAFF
V gene: TRBV28
CDR3 length: 13
D gene: NA
clone size: NA
J gene: TRBJ1-1

CDR3 DNA: TGTGCCAGCAGCCTCAGGTCGAATAGCAATCAGCCCCAGCATTTT
CDR3 protein: CASSLRSNSNQPQHF
V gene: TRBV5-6
CDR3 length: 15
D gene: NA
clone size: few
J gene: TRBJ1-5

CDR3 DNA: TGTGCCAGCAGTCCCTCGGGGACGCCCTACGAGCAGTACTTC
CDR3 protein: CASSPSGTPYEQYF
V gene: TRBV12-3/TRBV12-4
CDR3 length: 14
D gene: NA
clone size: NA
J gene: TRBJ2-7

CDR3 DNA: TGTGCCAGCAGCTTGTCCGGGACACCCTACGAGCAGTACTTC
CDR3 protein: CASSLSGTPYEQYF
V gene: TRBV7-2
CDR3 length: 14
D gene: NA
clone size: many
J gene: TRBJ2-7

CDR3 DNA: TGTGCCAGCAGCGTAGGCCGGGACAGCTCCTACGAGCAGTACTTC
CDR3 protein: CASSVGRDSSYEQYF
V gene: TRBV9
CDR3 length: 15
D gene: TRBD1
clone size: many
J gene: TRBJ2-7

CDR3 DNA: TGTGCCAGCAGTTTAATTACAGCTGGGGCCAACGTCCTGACTTTC
CDR3 protein: CASSLITAGANVLTF
V gene: TRBV27
CDR3 length: 15
D gene: NA
clone size: many
J gene: TRBJ2-6

CDR3 DNA: TGTGCCAGCACCAGCGGACAGGGGGCTGACGAGCAGTACTTC
CDR3 protein: CASTSGQGADEQYF
V gene: TRBV19
CDR3 length: 14
D gene: TRBD1
clone size: NA
J gene: TRBJ2-7

CDR3 DNA: TGTGCCAGCAGTTTAGGGACAGGGGGCGCAAGCACTGAAGCTTTCTTT
CDR3 protein: CASSLGTGGASTEAFF
V gene: TRBV12-3/TRBV12-4
CDR3 length: 16
D gene: TRBD1
clone size: few
J gene: TRBJ1-1

CDR3 DNA: TGTGCCAGCAGCAAGGATTGGGGGGGGAGCTCCTACGAGCAGTACTTC
CDR3 protein: CASSKDWGGSSYEQYF
V gene: TRBV5-4
CDR3 length: 16
D gene: TRBD2
clone size: NA
J gene: TRBJ2-7

CDR3 DNA: TGTGCCAGCAGCCAGTCCGGTGAAGATACGCAGTATTTT
CDR3 protein: CASSQSGEDTQYF
V gene: TRBV9
CDR3 length: 13
D gene: NA
clone size: many
J gene: TRBJ2-3

CDR3 DNA: TGTGCCAGCAGCTTGGCTAGCGGGAGACCAGGAGGCTACGAGCAGTACTTC
CDR3 protein: CASSLASGRPGGYEQYF
V gene: TRBV5-4
CDR3 length: 17
D gene: TRBD2
clone size: NA
J gene: TRBJ2-7

CDR3 DNA: TGTGCCAGCAGTTACTCGGGGGGAGTGAACACTGAAGCTTTCTTT
CDR3 protein: CASSYSGGVNTEAFF
V gene: TRBV6-5
CDR3 length: 15
D gene: NA
clone size: few
J gene: TRBJ1-1

CDR3 DNA: TGTGCCAGCAGTTACTCGCTACGGGGGGAAATATCCTACGAGCAGTACTTC
CDR3 protein: CASSYSLRGEISYEQYF
V gene: TRBV6-2/TRBV6-3
CDR3 length: 17
D gene: TRBD2
clone size: few
J gene: TRBJ2-7

CDR3 DNA: TGTGCCAGCAGCACCGACAGGGGCATTACGGAGACCCAGTACTTC
CDR3 protein: CASSTDRGITETQYF
V gene: TRBV12-3/TRBV12-4
CDR3 length: 15
D gene: TRBD1
clone size: few
J gene: TRBJ2-5

CDR3 DNA: TGTGCCAGCAGCCCTTTATCCCGGACAGCCTTTAGCACAGATACGCAGTATTTT
CDR3 protein: CASSPLSRTAFSTDTQYF
V gene: TRBV7-9
CDR3 length: 18
D gene: NA
clone size: many
J gene: TRBJ2-3

CDR3 DNA: TGTGCCCCCAGGGCGAACGGATCAGACGAGCAGTACTTC
CDR3 protein: CAPRANGSDEQYF
V gene: TRBV2
CDR3 length: 13
D gene: NA
clone size: few
J gene: TRBJ2-7

CDR3 DNA: TGTGCCAGCAAGACGGGGCGACCCAGCTCCTACGAGCAGTACTTC
CDR3 protein: CASKTGRPSSYEQYF
V gene: TRBV5-3
CDR3 length: 15
D gene: NA
clone size: NA
J gene: TRBJ2-7

CDR3 DNA: TGCGCCAGCAGACAAGATTCCGGAGGGGAGGGTCAGCCCCAGCATTTT
CDR3 protein: CASRQDSGGEGQPQHF
V gene: TRBV4-1
CDR3 length: 16
D gene: NA
clone size: NA
J gene: TRBJ1-5

CDR3 DNA: TGTGCCAGCAGCCTTTCAGGGATCTCCTACAATGAGCAGTTCTTC
CDR3 protein: CASSLSGISYNEQFF
V gene: TRBV14
CDR3 length: 15
D gene: NA
clone size: NA
J gene: TRBJ2-1

CDR3 DNA: TGCACTGCTAGAGGAACCGGGAGGGAGCAGTACTTC
CDR3 protein: CTARGTGREQYF
V gene: TRBV20-1
CDR3 length: 12
D gene: TRBD2
clone size: NA
J gene: TRBJ2-7

CDR3 DNA: TGTGCCAGCAGCACAGAAGGAACAGGTTATGGCTACACCTTC
CDR3 protein: CASSTEGTGYGYTF
V gene: TRBV9
CDR3 length: 14
D gene: NA
clone size: few
J gene: TRBJ1-2

CDR3 DNA: TGTGCCAGCAGCTTAGTCGGACCCTACAATGAGCAGTTCTTC
CDR3 protein: CASSLVGPYNEQFF
V gene: TRBV7-2
CDR3 length: 14
D gene: NA
clone size: few
J gene: TRBJ2-1

CDR3 DNA: TGTGCCAGCAGTTACACAGGCCTAGCGGGCGGGGAGCTGTTTTTT
CDR3 protein: CASSYTGLAGGELFF
V gene: TRBV6-5
CDR3 length: 15
D gene: TRBD2
clone size: few
J gene: TRBJ2-2

CDR3 DNA: TGTGCCACCAGCAGAGATCGCACAGGGGTTCCGCCCCAGCATTTT
CDR3 protein: CATSRDRTGVPPQHF
V gene: TRBV15
CDR3 length: 15
D gene: TRBD1
clone size: many
J gene: TRBJ1-5

CDR3 DNA: TGTGCCAGCAGCAGCCCCCCGGGACAGAGCTCCTACGAGCAGTACTTC
CDR3 protein: CASSSPPGQSSYEQYF
V gene: TRBV13
CDR3 length: 16
D gene: TRBD1
clone size: NA
J gene: TRBJ2-7

CDR3 DNA: TGTGCCAGCAGCACTCTCGTAGCGGGAGCCCCTCGTCCCGGTGAGCAGTTCTTC
CDR3 protein: CASSTLVAGAPRPGEQFF
V gene: TRBV6-2/TRBV6-3
CDR3 length: 18
D gene: TRBD2
clone size: NA
J gene: TRBJ2-1

CDR3 DNA: TGTGCCAGCAGTTCCCCCCCAAGGGGAGGTGAGCAGTACTTC
CDR3 protein: CASSSPPRGGEQYF
V gene: TRBV9
CDR3 length: 14
D gene: NA
clone size: few
J gene: TRBJ2-7

CDR3 DNA: TGTGCCAGCAGCTTAGTGGCTGAGAACATTCAGTACTTC
CDR3 protein: CASSLVAENIQYF
V gene: TRBV7-9
CDR3 length: 13
D gene: NA
clone size: many
J gene: TRBJ2-4

CDR3 DNA: TGTGCCAGCAGCTTAGTAAGGGCCCCCGAGCAGTACTTC
CDR3 protein: CASSLVRAPEQYF
V gene: TRBV7-2
CDR3 length: 13
D gene: NA
clone size: many
J gene: TRBJ2-7

CDR3 DNA: TGTGCCATGGGAGGCGACGAAAACATTCAGTACTTC
CDR3 protein: CAMGGDENIQYF
V gene: TRBV10-3
CDR3 length: 12
D gene: NA
clone size: many
J gene: TRBJ2-4

CDR3 DNA: TGTGCCAGCAGGTGGACTAGCGGGAGATTTCAGTACTTC
CDR3 protein: CASRWTSGRFQYF
V gene: TRBV6-2/TRBV6-3
CDR3 length: 13
D gene: TRBD2
clone size: many
J gene: TRBJ2-4

CDR3 DNA: TGTGCCAGCAACGTTGCATCCGGGATGAGTAGGGGCACCTCTGGAAACACCATATATTTT
CDR3 protein: CASNVASGMSRGTSGNTIYF
V gene: TRBV12-3/TRBV12-4
CDR3 length: 20
D gene: NA
clone size: NA
J gene: TRBJ1-3

CDR3 DNA: TGTGCCAGCAGCCAAGATCCCCCGGCGGGCAATTCACCCCTCCACTTT
CDR3 protein: CASSQDPPAGNSPLHF
V gene: TRBV3-1
CDR3 length: 16
D gene: NA
clone size: NA
J gene: TRBJ1-6

CDR3 DNA: TGTGCCAGCAGCGTAGCCGACGGGGTTAGCACAGATACGCAGTATTTT
CDR3 protein: CASSVADGVSTDTQYF
V gene: TRBV9
CDR3 length: 16
D gene: NA
clone size: few
J gene: TRBJ2-3

CDR3 DNA: TGTGCCTGGACCCACCGTAGCGGGAGGGCCGGCGGGGAGCTGTTTTTT
CDR3 protein: CAWTHRSGRAGGELFF
V gene: TRBV30
CDR3 length: 16
D gene: TRBD2
clone size: many
J gene: TRBJ2-2

CDR3 DNA: TGTGCCAGCAGCCAAGAATTAGGGACTAGCGGCACCTACGAGCAGTACTTC
CDR3 protein: CASSQELGTSGTYEQYF
V gene: TRBV4-2
CDR3 length: 17
D gene: TRBD2
clone size: many
J gene: TRBJ2-7

CDR3 DNA: TGCAGTGCTATCCTCACCCTAGGGGTAGCGGGGGACCCTTACAATGAGCAGTTCTTC
CDR3 protein: CSAILTLGVAGDPYNEQFF
V gene: TRBV20-1
CDR3 length: 19
D gene: TRBD2
clone size: NA
J gene: TRBJ2-1

CDR3 DNA: TGTGCCAGCAGTGATGAACTGGGGACAGCCTACGAGCAGTACTTC
CDR3 protein: CASSDELGTAYEQYF
V gene: TRBV6-1
CDR3 length: 15
D gene: TRBD1
clone size: NA
J gene: TRBJ2-7